This T cell receptor beta chain was obtained from a study of blood T cell repertoires in COVID-19. Sequencing was performed with immunoSEQ multiplex PCR; in TCRdb, only in-frame clones are kept and a portion is missing. This table has fewer than 250,000 clones, 90% appearing once. This CDR3 region has 12 residues. Germline values: CDR1 SGHRS, CDR2 YFSETQ. V lost 2 bases and J 4 bases, leaving 6 bases between the germline ends. Participants spanned ages about 18 to 90 years and resided in roughly 22 US areas. People in the exposed group encountered a COVID-19 case within 2 weeks before entering the study.

The chain is built from TRBV5-1 and TRBJ1-2; D not certain. The sequence was obtained from a man younger than 40 who had been exposed to COVID-19. The source material was PBMCs or T cells enriched from blood (not recorded which). The CDR3 region is CASSLAGYGYTF. The CDR3 nucleotides are TGCGCCAGCAGCTTAGCAGGCTATGGCTACACCTTC.